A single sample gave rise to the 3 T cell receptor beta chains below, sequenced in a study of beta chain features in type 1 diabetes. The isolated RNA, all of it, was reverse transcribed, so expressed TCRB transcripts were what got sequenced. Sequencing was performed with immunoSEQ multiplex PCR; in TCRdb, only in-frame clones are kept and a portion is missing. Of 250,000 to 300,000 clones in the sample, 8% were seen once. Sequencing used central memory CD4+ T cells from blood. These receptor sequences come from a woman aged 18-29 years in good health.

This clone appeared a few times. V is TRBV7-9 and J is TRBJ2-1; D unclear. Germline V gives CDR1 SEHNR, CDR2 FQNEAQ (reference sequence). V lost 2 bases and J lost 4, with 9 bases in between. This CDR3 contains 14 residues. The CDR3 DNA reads TGTGCCAGCAGCTTACTCCAAAGGTACAATGAGCAGTTCTTC. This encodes CASSLLQRYNEQFF.

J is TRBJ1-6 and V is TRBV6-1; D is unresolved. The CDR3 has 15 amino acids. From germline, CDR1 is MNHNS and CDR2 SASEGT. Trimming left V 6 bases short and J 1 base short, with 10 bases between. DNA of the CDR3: TGTGCCAGCAGGCAGACAAGATCCTATAATTCACCCCTCCACTTT. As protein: CASRQTRSYNSPLHF.

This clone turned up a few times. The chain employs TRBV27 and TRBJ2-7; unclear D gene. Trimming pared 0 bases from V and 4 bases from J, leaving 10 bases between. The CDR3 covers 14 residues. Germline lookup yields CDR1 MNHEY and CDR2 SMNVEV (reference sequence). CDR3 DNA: TGTGCCAGCAGTTTATCGCCCCTCAAGTACGAGCAGTACGTC. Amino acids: CASSLSPLKYEQYV.